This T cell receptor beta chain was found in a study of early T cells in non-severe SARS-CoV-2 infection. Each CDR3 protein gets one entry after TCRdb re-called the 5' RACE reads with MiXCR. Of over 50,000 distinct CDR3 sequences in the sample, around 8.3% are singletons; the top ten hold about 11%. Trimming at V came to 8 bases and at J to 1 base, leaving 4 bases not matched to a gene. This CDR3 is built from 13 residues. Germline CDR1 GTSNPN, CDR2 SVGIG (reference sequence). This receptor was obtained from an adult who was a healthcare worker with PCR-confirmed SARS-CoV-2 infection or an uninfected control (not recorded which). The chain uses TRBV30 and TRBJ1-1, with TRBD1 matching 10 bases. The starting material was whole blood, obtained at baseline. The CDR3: CAHRQGANTEAFF. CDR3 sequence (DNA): TGTGCCCACAGACAGGGGGCGAACACTGAAGCTTTCTTT.